This T cell receptor (beta chain) stems from a study of cytomegalovirus exposure and HLA in healthy donors. Vbeta (60) and Jbeta (13) primers were used in the PCR. Data came from immunoSEQ multiplex PCR; TCRdb stores just in-frame clones and leaves some out. Found here are fewer than 250,000 clones, approximately 80% of them singletons; the top ten hold about 3%. Overall study findings and caveats: DRB1 showed the most TCR associations and HLA-C the fewest in a later analysis, as rates varied by HLA locus.

This CDR3 has 13 residues. From germline, CDR1 is SQVTM and CDR2 ANQGSEA. V shed 4 bases, J shed 3 bases, and the junction held 6 bases outside the gene matches. A remark on this clone: Its specificity is not known.

The rearrangement links TRBV29-1 to TRBJ2-7, with TRBD1 matching 7 bases. The sequence was obtained from a man younger than 45 in good health and CMV-seronegative. The material sequenced was PBMCs. The DNA of the CDR3 is TGCAGCGTTGTAGGGACAGAAGACTACGAGCAGTACTTC. It yields the protein CSVVGTEDYEQYF.